Shown below are 32 T cell receptor beta chains from a single sample sequenced in a study of blood T cell repertoires in COVID-19. Produced via immunoSEQ multiplex PCR; TCRdb's table is partial and in-frame only. The sample shows 25,000 to 35,000 clones, approximately 87% of them seen only once. The sample taken for sequencing was peripheral blood. The receptors come from a human donor with active COVID-19. The donor label of this sample is uncertain.

The chain uses TRBV12-3 or TRBV12-4 and TRBJ2-7; the match to TRBD1 covers 7 bases. CDR3 length equals 12 residues. V was clipped by 11 bases and J by 5 bases; unmatched bases: 9. Here the CDR3 DNA reads TGTGCCCGCCAAGAACAGGGGAACGAGCAGTACTTC. As protein: CARQEQGNEQYF.

V gene TRBV5-1 combines with J gene TRBJ2-1; 9 nucleotides match TRBD2. The germline CDR1 and CDR2 sequences are SGHRS and YFSETQ. The CDR3 loop spans 14 amino acids. Trimming cost V 2 bases and J 7 bases; bases outside gene matches: 4. Here the CDR3 reads CASSFPSGNNEQFF. CDR3 DNA: TGCGCCAGCAGCTTCCCTAGCGGGAATAATGAGCAGTTCTTC. Full variable domain (outside the CDR3, taken from reference TRBV5-1 and TRBJ2-1): KAGVTQTPRYLIKTRGQQVTLSCSPISGHRSVSWYQQTPGQGLQFLFEYFSETQRNKGNFPGRFSGRQFSNSRSEMNVSTLELGDSALYLCASSFPSGNNEQFFGPGTRLTVL.

The chain joins TRBV3-1 (or the pseudogene TRBV3-2) to TRBJ2-3; no firm D call. Trimming removed 4 bases at V and 1 base at J, with 12 bases between. This CDR3 comprises 15 residues. Germline lookup yields CDR1 LGHDT and CDR2 YNNKEL (reference sequence). The CDR3 loop reads CASSPRPAGTDTQYF. In DNA, the CDR3 is TGTGCCAGCAGCCCCCGCCCCGCAGGCACAGATACGCAGTATTTT.

The DNA of the CDR3 is TGTGCCAGCTCGGACAGCCTGCTCTACGAGCAGTACTTC. Translated, it gives CASSDSLLYEQYF. This chain connects TRBV18 to TRBJ2-7, with TRBD1 as a possible D gene (6 bases). Trimming left V 6 bases short and J 3 bases short, with 12 bases between. Germline V gene lookup returns CDR1 KGHSH and CDR2 LQKENI. The CDR3 contains 13 residues. The full variable domain, rest sourced from reference TRBV18 and TRBJ2-7, is NAGVMQNPRHLVRRRGQEARLRCSPMKGHSHVYWYRQLPEEGLKFMVYLQKENIIDESGMPKERFSAEFPKEGPSILRIQQVVRGDSAAYFCASSDSLLYEQYFGPGTRLTVT.

This chain connects TRBV6-1 to TRBJ1-1, with D unclear. With 1 base removed from V and 5 bases from J, the gap between germline ends came to 14 bases. This CDR3 contains 15 residues. Germline V gene sequence: CDR1 MNHNS, CDR2 SASEGT. CDR3 protein: CASSEVLSGLTEAFF. As DNA, the CDR3 is TGTGCCAGCAGTGAAGTTCTTTCGGGGTTGACTGAAGCTTTCTTT.

The chain carries TRBV18 and TRBJ2-7; possible D gene TRBD1, 6 bases. V gave up 5 bases and J gave up 2 bases, with 13 bases separating them. CDR3 length equals 14 residues. Germline V CDR1 and CDR2: KGHSH, LQKENI. The CDR3 spells CASSSGVPPYEQYF. Here the CDR3 DNA reads TGTGCCAGCTCATCAGGGGTCCCACCCTACGAGCAGTACTTC.

The chain employs TRBV10-3 and TRBJ1-2; D gene ambiguous. The CDR3 consists of 13 residues. The germline V gene encodes CDR1 ENHRY and CDR2 SYGVKD. V was shortened by 8 bases and J by 8 bases, with 18 bases between the two germline ends. This chain's CDR3 is CAISNSREKGYTF. The CDR3 DNA reads TGTGCCATCTCGAACAGCCGCGAAAAGGGCTACACCTTC.

V usage is TRBV11-2 and J usage is TRBJ2-3; D is perhaps TRBD1 (7 bases). The CDR3 extends over 16 amino acids. V dropped 3 bases and J dropped 7 bases, with 20 bases sitting between them. CDR1 and CDR2 (germline): SGHAT, FQNNGV. For the CDR3, the DNA is TGTGCCAGCAGCTTCGGCGCGGAGGGGGCCCGTAATACGCAGTATTTT. Encoded protein: CASSFGAEGARNTQYF. The full variable domain, rest sourced from reference TRBV11-2 and TRBJ2-3, is EAGVAQSPRYKIIEKRQSVAFWCNPISGHATLYWYQQILGQGPKLLIQFQNNGVVDDSQLPKDRFSAERLKGVDSTLKIQPAKLEDSAVYLCASSFGAEGARNTQYFGPGTRLTVL.

The rearrangement joins TRBV24-1 to TRBJ2-1; the D gene is possibly TRBD2 (6 bases). The V gene lost 3 bases and the J gene lost 7 bases, with 21 bases spanning the gap. The CDR3 extends over 17 amino acids. In germline, CDR1 is KGHDR, CDR2 SFDVKD. This CDR3 is CATSDPLEGLALNEQFF. In DNA form, the CDR3 reads TGTGCCACCAGTGATCCCCTAGAGGGACTGGCTTTAAATGAGCAGTTCTTC.

The chain employs TRBV3-1 (or the pseudogene TRBV3-2) and TRBJ1-1; a possible D gene is TRBD1 (5 bases). The germline V and J ends were trimmed by 0 bases and 1 base, with 12 bases remaining between them. The germline gives CDR1 LGHDT, CDR2 YNNKEL (reference sequence). The CDR3 length is 16 residues. DNA of the CDR3: TGTGCCAGCAGCCAAGATTCGGGGGTCTCGAACACTGAAGCTTTCTTT. Encoded protein: CASSQDSGVSNTEAFF.

For the CDR3, the DNA is TGCAGTGCTTTGGACAGGATCGAGCAGTACTTC. Translated, it gives CSALDRIEQYF. The gene calls are TRBV20-1 and TRBJ2-7; 7 nucleotides line up with TRBD1. The CDR3 consists of 11 residues. V was pared by 5 bases and J by 6 bases, with 4 bases of the junction left unmatched. Germline CDR1 reads DFQATT; CDR2 reads SNEGSKA (reference sequence).

The chain employs TRBV10-2 and TRBJ2-5; weak D call: TRBD1 (6 bases). Germline V gene data show CDR1 as WSHSY and CDR2 as SAAADI. This CDR3 is 13 amino acids long. Trimming stripped 6 bases from V and 2 bases from J, with 10 bases between. The CDR3 protein is CASSLQGQETQYF. The CDR3 region has the DNA TGCGCCAGCAGCCTACAGGGACAAGAGACCCAGTACTTC.

V gene TRBV20-1 combines with J gene TRBJ2-5, with 11 bases identical to TRBD1. The CDR3 runs to 14 residues. Unmatched junction bases numbered 4, after V lost 3 bases and J lost 4 bases. Germline CDR1 DFQATT, CDR2 SNEGSKA (reference sequence). The DNA of the CDR3 is TGCAGTGCTAGTGCAGGGACAGGGGGAGAGACCCAGTACTTC. Translating gives CSASAGTGGETQYF.

This chain connects TRBV19 to TRBJ1-1, with 9 bases lining up with TRBD1. Unmatched junction bases numbered 13, after V lost 6 bases and J lost 8 bases. Looked up from germline, CDR1 is LNHDA and CDR2 is SQIVND (reference sequence). The CDR3 contains 15 residues. The CDR3 loop is CASSRPGTGQREAFF. Written as DNA, the CDR3 is TGTGCCAGTAGCAGGCCCGGGACAGGGCAGAGGGAAGCTTTCTTT.

This rearrangement joins TRBV27 to TRBJ1-2; tentative D call: TRBD1 (5 bases). This CDR3 contains 14 residues. Trimming took off 1 base at V and 7 bases at J, with 13 bases between the two ends. Germline CDR1 is MNHEY and CDR2 is SMNVEV (reference sequence). The CDR3 loop reads CASSLLEGRGGYTF. CDR3 nucleotide sequence: TGTGCCAGCAGTTTATTGGAGGGGCGGGGTGGCTACACCTTC.

V gene TRBV10-1 combines with J gene TRBJ2-7; 11 bases are a match to TRBD1. The germline V gene has CDR1 WNHNN and CDR2 SYGVQD (reference sequence). The trim removed 3 bases at V and 7 bases at J, leaving 5 bases unmatched. The CDR3 runs to 14 residues. The CDR3 reads CASSDRTGGYEQYF. DNA for the CDR3: TGCGCCAGCAGTGACCGGACAGGGGGCTATGAGCAGTACTTC.

The V call is TRBV19, the J call TRBJ1-1; weak D call: TRBD1 (6 bases). CDR1 is LNHDA and CDR2 is SQIVND in the germline V gene (reference sequence). V dropped 7 bases and J dropped 5 bases, with 14 bases sitting between them. CDR3 size: 13 residues. The CDR3: CASMDSLRTEAFF. Here the CDR3 DNA reads TGTGCCAGTATGGACAGCTTAAGGACTGAAGCTTTCTTT.

This chain joins TRBV29-1 and TRBJ2-1; 10 bases match TRBD1. The length of the CDR3 is 15 residues. Trimming took 5 bases from V and 5 from J; bases not matched to a gene: 9. Germline V gene sequence: CDR1 SQVTM, CDR2 ANQGSEA. CDR3 coding DNA: TGCAGCGTTTCCTCGACAGGGGGCTCGGACAATGAGCAGTTCTTC. It codes for CSVSSTGGSDNEQFF.

In this sample, this clone turned up a few times. This chain uses TRBV27 with TRBJ2-7; 9 nucleotides agree with TRBD2. CDR3 length: 12 amino acids. The junction had 3 bases not matched to a gene; V was cut back by 10 bases and J by 2 bases. Germline values: CDR1 MNHEY, CDR2 SMNVEV (reference sequence). CDR3 nucleotide sequence: TGTGCCACGGGACTAGCCGCCTACGAGCAGTACTTC. This gives the protein CATGLAAYEQYF.

The chain carries TRBV15 and TRBJ2-7; tentatively, D is TRBD1 (6 bases). V dropped 3 bases and J dropped 0 bases, with 6 bases sitting between them. The germline V gene has CDR1 LNHNV and CDR2 YYDKDF (reference sequence). This CDR3 is 13 amino acids long. The CDR3 DNA sequence: TGTGCCACCAGCAGGGACAGCTCCTACGAGCAGTACTTC. Translation gives CATSRDSSYEQYF.

This clone was counted a few times. The chain joins TRBV11-3 to TRBJ1-3; unclear D gene. Germline CDR1 SGHNT, CDR2 YENEEA. This CDR3 has 16 residues. V was pared by 4 bases and J by 0 bases, with 13 bases between. CDR3 protein: CASSSRAAFSGNTIYF. CDR3 in DNA: TGTGCCAGCAGCTCCCGTGCCGCGTTCTCTGGAAACACCATATATTTT.

J is TRBJ2-4 and V is TRBV9, with 7 bases aligning to TRBD2. The CDR3 covers 15 residues. CDR1 is SGDLS, CDR2 YYNGEE, per germline. The trim removed 0 bases at V and 5 bases at J, leaving 5 bases unmatched. The CDR3 loop is CASSVAAGNQNIQYF. The CDR3 DNA follows: TGTGCCAGCAGCGTAGCAGCGGGGAATCAAAACATTCAGTACTTC.

The table lists this clone with a count of one. The J gene is TRBJ1-2, the V gene TRBV19; 8 positions match TRBD1. V shed 6 bases, J shed 4 bases, and the junction held 4 bases outside the gene matches. CDR1 LNHDA and CDR2 SQIVND come from the germline V gene (reference sequence). There are 13 residues in the CDR3. Here the CDR3 reads CASSVTGAYGYTF. The CDR3 region has the DNA TGTGCCAGTAGCGTGACAGGGGCCTATGGCTACACCTTC.

This sequence joins TRBV19 and TRBJ2-2; 7 bases are a match to TRBD2. The CDR3 runs 17 residues. Trimming cost V 3 bases and J 6 bases; bases outside gene matches: 13. In germline, CDR1 is LNHDA, CDR2 SQIVND (reference sequence). The DNA of the CDR3 is TGTGCCAGTAGTATTTTGTTAGCGGGTTATAACTCCGGGGAGCTGTTTTTT. This translates into CASSILLAGYNSGELFF.

J is TRBJ1-2 and V is TRBV28; 8 bases match TRBD1. The ends lost 6 bases at V and 4 bases at J; junction bases unmatched: 10. The CDR3 totals 15 residues. Per germline, CDR1 MDHEN and CDR2 SYDVKM. The CDR3 is CASSSGGAPAYGYTF. The DNA of the CDR3 is TGTGCCAGCAGCTCAGGGGGCGCCCCAGCCTATGGCTACACCTTC.

The genes are TRBV19 and TRBJ2-4, with a possible D match to TRBD1 (6 bases). CDR1 is LNHDA and CDR2 is SQIVND in the germline V gene (reference sequence). The CDR3 contains 15 residues. Trimming took 5 bases from V and 1 from J, leaving 12 bases between them. CDR3 bases: TGTGCCAGTAGTGCGCAGGGGTGGGCCAAAAACATTCAGTACTTC. Translated: CASSAQGWAKNIQYF.

The chain joins TRBV28 to TRBJ1-1; D is possibly TRBD1 (5 bases). The germline V gene encodes CDR1 MDHEN and CDR2 SYDVKM. The length of the CDR3 is 12 residues. Trimming cost V 0 bases and J 10 bases, with 9 bases left between them. CDR3 sequence (DNA): TGTGCCAGCAGTTTATGGGTCGGGGGAGCTTTCTTT. It encodes CASSLWVGGAFF.

V is TRBV7-2 and J is TRBJ1-1; 7 bases are shared with TRBD1. The CDR3 contains 15 residues. Germline CDR1 and CDR2: SGHTA and FQGNSA. With 1 base clipped from V and 2 bases from J, the junction kept 4 bases outside the gene matches. The CDR3 DNA reads as TGTGCCAGCAGCTTAGGTGGGACAGTTAACACTGAAGCTTTCTTT. The encoded protein is CASSLGGTVNTEAFF.

In this sample, this clone turned up once. The chain recombines TRBV3-1 (or the pseudogene TRBV3-2) with TRBJ2-3; D might be TRBD1 (6 bases). Germline-derived CDR1 and CDR2 are LGHDT and YNNKEL (reference sequence). V was cut by 4 bases and J by 2 bases, with 10 bases left in between. This CDR3 is 14 amino acids long. CDR3 coding DNA: TGTGCCAGCAGCCGGACAGACTCCACAGATACGCAGTATTTT. Translation: CASSRTDSTDTQYF.

V and J are TRBV3-1 (or the pseudogene TRBV3-2) and TRBJ2-7; tentatively, D is TRBD1 (5 bases). CDR1 and CDR2 (germline): LGHDT, YNNKEL (reference sequence). The CDR3 is 12 amino acids. V gave up 6 bases and J gave up 3 bases, with 9 bases separating them. The CDR3 coding sequence is TGTGCCAGCAGTCTAGACAGCTACGAGCAGTACTTC. This sequence encodes CASSLDSYEQYF.

The V and J genes are TRBV6-5 and TRBJ2-3; 7 bases match TRBD2. Losses at the gene ends were 0 bases for V and 4 bases for J; bases not matched to a gene: 4. CDR3 size: 15 residues. The germline gives CDR1 MNHEY, CDR2 SVGAGI. This CDR3 reads CASSYSAGVSDTQYF. CDR3 nucleotide sequence: TGTGCCAGCAGTTACTCTGCGGGAGTTTCAGATACGCAGTATTTT.

The rearrangement joins TRBV6-5 to TRBJ2-1; 9 nucleotides align to TRBD1. CDR3 size: 14 residues. The ends lost 2 bases at V and 4 bases at J; junction bases unmatched: 0. The germline gives CDR1 MNHEY, CDR2 SVGAGI. The CDR3 nucleotides read TGTGCCAGCAGTTACGGGACAGGGTACAATGAGCAGTTCTTC. It yields the protein CASSYGTGYNEQFF.